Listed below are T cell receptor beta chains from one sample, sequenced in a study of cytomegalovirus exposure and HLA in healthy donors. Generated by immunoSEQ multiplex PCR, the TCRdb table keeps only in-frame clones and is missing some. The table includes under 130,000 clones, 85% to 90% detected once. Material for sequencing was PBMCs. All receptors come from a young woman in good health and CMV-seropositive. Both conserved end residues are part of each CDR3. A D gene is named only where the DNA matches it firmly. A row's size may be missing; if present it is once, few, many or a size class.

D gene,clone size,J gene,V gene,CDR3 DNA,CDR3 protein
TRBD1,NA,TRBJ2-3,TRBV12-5,TGTGCTAGTGGTTTGAACACAATCCGGGACAGGGAGAATACGCAGTATTTT,CASGLNTIRDRENTQYF
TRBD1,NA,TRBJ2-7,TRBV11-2,TGTGCCAGCAGCACCCACAGGGGGCTTTCCTACGAGCAGTACTTC,CASSTHRGLSYEQYF
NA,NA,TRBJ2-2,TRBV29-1,TGCAGCGTCGCCCTGGCAGGGGAGCTGTTTTTT,CSVALAGELFF
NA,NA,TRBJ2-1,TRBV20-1,TGCAGTGCATCCAGGGAAGATGAGCAGTTCTTC,CSASREDEQFF
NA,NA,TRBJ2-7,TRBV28,TGTGCCAGCAGTACAGACAGGCGGTGGTCCTACGAGCAGTACTTC,CASSTDRRWSYEQYF
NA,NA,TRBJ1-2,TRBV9,TGTGCCAGCAGCCCATTCCGGGACACCTGGAACTATGGCTACACCTTC,CASSPFRDTWNYGYTF
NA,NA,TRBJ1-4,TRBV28,TGTGCCAGCAGTCAATCTGGGCTCGGTAATGAAAAACTGTTTTTT,CASSQSGLGNEKLFF
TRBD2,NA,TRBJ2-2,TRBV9,TGTGCCAGCAGCCAGGGACTAGCGAATTATATAAACACCGGGGAGCTGTTTTTT,CASSQGLANYINTGELFF
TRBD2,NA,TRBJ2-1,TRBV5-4,TGTGCCAGCAGCAGAGCTAGCGGGGGGTCCTCCTACAATGAGCAGTTCTTC,CASSRASGGSSYNEQFF
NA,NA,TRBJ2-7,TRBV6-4,TGTGCCAGCGGAGACCCCGTGGGTAGCGAGCAGTACTTC,CASGDPVGSEQYF
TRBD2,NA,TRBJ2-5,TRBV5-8,TGTGCCAGCAGCTGGGGACTAGCGGAAATGGAGACCCAGTACTTC,CASSWGLAEMETQYF
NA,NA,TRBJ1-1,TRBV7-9,TGTGCCAGCAGATCACCCGGGATTTTTTCCGAAGCTTTCTTT,CASRSPGIFSEAFF
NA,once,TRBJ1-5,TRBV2,TGTGCCAGCAGTGAACTACAGGGAGTCCGGCCCCAGCATTTT,CASSELQGVRPQHF
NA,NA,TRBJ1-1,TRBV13,TGTGCCAGCAGCAGGGATGGGAGCACTGAAGCTTTCTTT,CASSRDGSTEAFF
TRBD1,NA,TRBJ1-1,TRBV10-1,TGCGCCAGCAGTGAATACAGGGGTTGGACTGAAGCTTTCTTT,CASSEYRGWTEAFF
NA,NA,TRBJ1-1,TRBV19,TGTGCCAGTAGTATATTCGGGAGACAGCCTGAAGCTTTCTTT,CASSIFGRQPEAFF
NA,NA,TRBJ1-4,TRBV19,TGTGCCAGTGGGTACTCCATCAGACAACACGAAAAACTGTTTTTT,CASGYSIRQHEKLFF
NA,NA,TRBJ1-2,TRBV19,TGTGCCAGTAGTATGGAAGGACAGCCCTATGACGGCTACACCTTC,CASSMEGQPYDGYTF
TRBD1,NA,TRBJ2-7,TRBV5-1,TGCGCCAGCAGCTTGGGACAGGGAGCTATCTACGAGCAGTACTTC,CASSLGQGAIYEQYF
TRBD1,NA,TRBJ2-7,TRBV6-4,TGTGCCAGCAGTGACCACGAGAAGCGAGAAGCACGGGGACAGTGCCACGAGCAGTACTTC,CASSDHEKREARGQCHEQYF
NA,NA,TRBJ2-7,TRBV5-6,TGTGCCAGCAGCTTACTGATCTCCTACGAGCAGTACTTC,CASSLLISYEQYF
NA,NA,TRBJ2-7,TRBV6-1,TGTGCCAGCAGTGAGGAGGAGGGGAGCTCCTACGAGCAGTACTTC,CASSEEEGSSYEQYF
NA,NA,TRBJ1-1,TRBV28,TGTGCCAGCTTTAGAAGAGGATTGAACACTGAAGCTTTCTTT,CASFRRGLNTEAFF
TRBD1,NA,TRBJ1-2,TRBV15,TGTGCCACCAGCAGCCGGGACAGGGAGTATGGCTACACCTTC,CATSSRDREYGYTF
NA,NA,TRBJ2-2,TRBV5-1,TGCGCCAGCAGCTTGGGACCGGGAGAGACCGGGGAGCTGTTTTTT,CASSLGPGETGELFF
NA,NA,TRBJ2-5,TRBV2,TGTGCCAGCAGCTTAGAGGCTTGGTCGGCGGTCCAGGAGACCCAGTACTTC,CASSLEAWSAVQETQYF
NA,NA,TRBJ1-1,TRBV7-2,TGTGCCAGCACGAGGAGGGGCGGGGGGAGTAACGAGGCTTTCTTT,CASTRRGGGSNEAFF